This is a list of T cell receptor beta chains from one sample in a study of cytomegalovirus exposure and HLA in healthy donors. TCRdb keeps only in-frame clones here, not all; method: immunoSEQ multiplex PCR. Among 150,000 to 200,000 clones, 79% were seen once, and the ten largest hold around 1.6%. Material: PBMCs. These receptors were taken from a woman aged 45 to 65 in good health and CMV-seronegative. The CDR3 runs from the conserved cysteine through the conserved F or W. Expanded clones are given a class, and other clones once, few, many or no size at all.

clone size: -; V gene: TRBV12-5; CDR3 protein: CASGLGLAGSEQFF
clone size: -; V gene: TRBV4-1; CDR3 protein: CASSQGRGGGQETQYF
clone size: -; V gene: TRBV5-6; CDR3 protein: CASSLGQGTGELFF
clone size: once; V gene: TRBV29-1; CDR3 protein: CSVGTGAHTEAFF
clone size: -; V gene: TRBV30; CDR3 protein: CAWSVPFRGFGNEQFF
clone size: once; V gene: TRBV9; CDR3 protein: CASSVGSAISTDTQYF
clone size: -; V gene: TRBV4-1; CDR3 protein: CASSTDRGYAEAFF
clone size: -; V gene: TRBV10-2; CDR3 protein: CASSDRREKLFF
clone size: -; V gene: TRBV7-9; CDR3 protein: CASSLAAGLGTQYF
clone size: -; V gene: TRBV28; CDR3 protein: CASSPPTGIGNTIYF
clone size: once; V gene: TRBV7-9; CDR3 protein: CASSLGTVPYEQYF
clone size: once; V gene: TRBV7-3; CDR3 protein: CASSLTGGLLSGANVLTF
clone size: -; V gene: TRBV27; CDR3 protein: CASSPRGGLGSQYF
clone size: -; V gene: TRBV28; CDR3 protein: CASSTQVDSPDTQYF
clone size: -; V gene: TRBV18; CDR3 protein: CASSTGPPSSYEQYF
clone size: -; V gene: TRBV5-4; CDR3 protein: CASSSREAGPPETQYF
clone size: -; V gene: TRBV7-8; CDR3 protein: CASSPRWGLTNTEAFF
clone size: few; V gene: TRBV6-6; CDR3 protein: CASSSSTGGTGGAFF
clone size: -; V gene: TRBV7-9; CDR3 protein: CASSLVSNEQFF
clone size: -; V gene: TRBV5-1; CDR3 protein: CASSSYLLSTDTQYF
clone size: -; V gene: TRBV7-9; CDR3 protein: CASSLSRFGGKSGYTF
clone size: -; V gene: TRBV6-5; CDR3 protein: CASRRDRRANTEAFF
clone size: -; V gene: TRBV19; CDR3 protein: CASSIVAWDRSYNEQFF